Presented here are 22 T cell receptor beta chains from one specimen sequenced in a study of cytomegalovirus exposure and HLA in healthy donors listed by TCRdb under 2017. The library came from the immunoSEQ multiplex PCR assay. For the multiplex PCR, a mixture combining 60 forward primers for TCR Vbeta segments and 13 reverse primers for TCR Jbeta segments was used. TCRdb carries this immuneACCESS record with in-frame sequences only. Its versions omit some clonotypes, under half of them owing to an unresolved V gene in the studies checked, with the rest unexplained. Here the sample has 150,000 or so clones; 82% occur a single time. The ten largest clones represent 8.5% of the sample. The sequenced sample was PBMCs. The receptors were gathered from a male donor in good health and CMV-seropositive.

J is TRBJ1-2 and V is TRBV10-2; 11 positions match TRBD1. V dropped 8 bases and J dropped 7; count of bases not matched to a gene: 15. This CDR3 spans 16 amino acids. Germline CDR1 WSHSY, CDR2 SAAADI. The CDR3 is CASVNIPGQGGRGYTF. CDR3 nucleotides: TGCGCCAGCGTAAACATACCGGGACAGGGGGGCCGTGGCTACACCTTC.

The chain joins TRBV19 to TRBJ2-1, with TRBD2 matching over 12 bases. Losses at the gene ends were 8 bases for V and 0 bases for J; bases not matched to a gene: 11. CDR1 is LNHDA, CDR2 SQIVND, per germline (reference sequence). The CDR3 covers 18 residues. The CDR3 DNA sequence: TGTGCCAGTGCCCGGACTAGCGGGACCCCCAGCTCCTACAATGAGCAGTTCTTC. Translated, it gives CASARTSGTPSSYNEQFF.

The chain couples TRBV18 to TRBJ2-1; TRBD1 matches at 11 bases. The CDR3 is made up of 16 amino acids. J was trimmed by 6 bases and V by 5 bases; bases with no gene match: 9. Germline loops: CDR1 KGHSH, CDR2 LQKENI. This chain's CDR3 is CASSFTDRGRGNEQFF. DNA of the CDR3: TGTGCCAGCTCATTCACGGACAGGGGGCGGGGCAATGAGCAGTTCTTC.

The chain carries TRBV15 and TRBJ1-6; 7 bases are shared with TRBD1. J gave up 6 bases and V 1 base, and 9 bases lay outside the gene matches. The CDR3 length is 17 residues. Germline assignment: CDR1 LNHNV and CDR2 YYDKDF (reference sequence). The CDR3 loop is CATSRVTGVGSNSPLHF. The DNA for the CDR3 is TGTGCCACCAGCAGAGTCACAGGGGTCGGTAGTAATTCACCCCTCCACTTT.

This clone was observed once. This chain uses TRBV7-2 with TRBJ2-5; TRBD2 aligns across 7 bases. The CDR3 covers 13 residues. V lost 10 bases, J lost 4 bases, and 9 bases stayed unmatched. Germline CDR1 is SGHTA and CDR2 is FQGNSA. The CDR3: CATMGGFGETQYF. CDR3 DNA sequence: TGTGCCACCATGGGGGGGTTCGGAGAGACCCAGTACTTC.

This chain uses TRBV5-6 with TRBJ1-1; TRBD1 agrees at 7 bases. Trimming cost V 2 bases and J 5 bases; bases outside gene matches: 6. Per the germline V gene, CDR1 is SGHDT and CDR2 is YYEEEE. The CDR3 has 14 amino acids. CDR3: CASSLQGFLTEAFF. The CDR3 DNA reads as TGTGCCAGCAGCTTACAGGGGTTCTTAACTGAAGCTTTCTTT.

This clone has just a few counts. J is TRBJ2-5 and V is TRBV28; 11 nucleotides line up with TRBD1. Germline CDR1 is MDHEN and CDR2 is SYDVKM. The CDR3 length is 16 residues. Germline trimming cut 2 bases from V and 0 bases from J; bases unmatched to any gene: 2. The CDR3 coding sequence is TGTGCCAGCAGTTTAAGGACAGGGGGCTACCAAGAGACCCAGTACTTC. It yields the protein CASSLRTGGYQETQYF.

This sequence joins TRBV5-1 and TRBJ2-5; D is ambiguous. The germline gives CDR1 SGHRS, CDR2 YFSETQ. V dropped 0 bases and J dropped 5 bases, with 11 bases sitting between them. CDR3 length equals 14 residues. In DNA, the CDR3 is TGCGCCAGCAGCTTGGCCCCCCTCCCCGAGACCCAGTACTTC. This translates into CASSLAPLPETQYF.

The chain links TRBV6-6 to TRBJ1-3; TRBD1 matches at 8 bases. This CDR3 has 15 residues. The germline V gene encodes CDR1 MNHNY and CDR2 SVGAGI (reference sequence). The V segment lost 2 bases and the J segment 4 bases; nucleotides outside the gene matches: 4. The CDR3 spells CASSYAQGAGNTIYF. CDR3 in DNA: TGTGCCAGCAGTTACGCCCAGGGGGCAGGAAACACCATATATTTT.

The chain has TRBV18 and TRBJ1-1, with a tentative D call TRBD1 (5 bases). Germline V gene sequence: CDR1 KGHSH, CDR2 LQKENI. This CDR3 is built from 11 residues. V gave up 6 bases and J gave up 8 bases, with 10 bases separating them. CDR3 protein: CASSTGYEAFF. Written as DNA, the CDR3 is TGTGCCAGCTCTACAGGTTACGAAGCTTTCTTT.

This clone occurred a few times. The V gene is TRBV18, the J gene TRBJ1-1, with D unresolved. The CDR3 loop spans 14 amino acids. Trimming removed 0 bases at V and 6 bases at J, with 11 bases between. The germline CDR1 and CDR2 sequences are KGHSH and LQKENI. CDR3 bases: TGTGCCAGCTCACCACCGGTATCACAGCCTGAAGCTTTCTTT. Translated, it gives CASSPPVSQPEAFF.

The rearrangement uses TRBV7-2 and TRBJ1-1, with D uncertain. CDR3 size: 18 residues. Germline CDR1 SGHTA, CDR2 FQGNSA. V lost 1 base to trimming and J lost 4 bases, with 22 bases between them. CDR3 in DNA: TGTGCCAGCAGCTTAGGCCTTATAGGATCCGGAGGTGGCACTGAAGCTTTCTTT. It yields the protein CASSLGLIGSGGGTEAFF.

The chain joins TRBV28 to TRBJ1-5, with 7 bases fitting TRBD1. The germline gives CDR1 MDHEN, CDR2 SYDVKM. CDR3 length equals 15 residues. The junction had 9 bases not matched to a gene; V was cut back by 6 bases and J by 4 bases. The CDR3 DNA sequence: TGTGCCAGCAGCTTTCCGACAGGGCGAAATCAGCCCCAGCATTTT. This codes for CASSFPTGRNQPQHF. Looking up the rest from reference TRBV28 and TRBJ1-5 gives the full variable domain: DVKVTQSSRYLVKRTGEKVFLECVQDMDHENMFWYRQDPGLGLRLIYFSYDVKMKEKGDIPEGYSVSREKKERFSLILESASTNQTSMYLCASSFPTGRNQPQHFGDGTRLSIL.

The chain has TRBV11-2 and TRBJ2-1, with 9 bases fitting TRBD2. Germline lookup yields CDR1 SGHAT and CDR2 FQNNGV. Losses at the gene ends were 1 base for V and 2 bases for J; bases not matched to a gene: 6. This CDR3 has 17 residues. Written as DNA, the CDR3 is TGTGCCAGCAGCTTAGGAGTAGCGGGGGTGCCCTACAATGAGCAGTTCTTC. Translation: CASSLGVAGVPYNEQFF.

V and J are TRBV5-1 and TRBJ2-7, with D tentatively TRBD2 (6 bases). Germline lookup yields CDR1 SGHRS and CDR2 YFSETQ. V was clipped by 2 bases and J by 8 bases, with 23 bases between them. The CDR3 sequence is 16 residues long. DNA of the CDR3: TGCGCCAGCAGCTTAGAATCAGTCTTCGGGGGTTTCAAGCAGTACTTC. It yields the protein CASSLESVFGGFKQYF.

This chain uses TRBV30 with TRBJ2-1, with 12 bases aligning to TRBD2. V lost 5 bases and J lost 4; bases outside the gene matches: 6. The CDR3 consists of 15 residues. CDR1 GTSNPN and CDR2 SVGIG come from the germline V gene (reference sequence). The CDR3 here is CAWGRLAGAYNEQFF. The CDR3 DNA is TGTGCCTGGGGTCGACTAGCGGGGGCTTACAATGAGCAGTTCTTC. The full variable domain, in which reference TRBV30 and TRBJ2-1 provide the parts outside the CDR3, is SQTIHQWPATLVQPVGSPLSLECTVEGTSNPNLYWYRQAAGRGLQLLFYSVGIGQISSEVPQNLSASRPQDRQFILSSKKLLLSDSGFYLCAWGRLAGAYNEQFFGPGTRLTVL.

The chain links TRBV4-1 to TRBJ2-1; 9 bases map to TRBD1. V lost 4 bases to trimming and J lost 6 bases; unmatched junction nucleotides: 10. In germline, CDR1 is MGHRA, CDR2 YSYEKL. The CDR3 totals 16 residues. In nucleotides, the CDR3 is TGCGCCAGCAGCCTGGGGACAGGGCCGTCGGGCAATGAGCAGTTCTTC. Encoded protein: CASSLGTGPSGNEQFF.

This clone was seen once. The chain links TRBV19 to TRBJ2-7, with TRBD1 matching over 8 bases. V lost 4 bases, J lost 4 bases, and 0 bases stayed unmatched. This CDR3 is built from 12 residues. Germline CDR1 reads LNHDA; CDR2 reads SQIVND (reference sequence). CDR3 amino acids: CASSRTGYEQYF. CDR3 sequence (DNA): TGTGCCAGTAGTAGGACAGGGTACGAGCAGTACTTC.

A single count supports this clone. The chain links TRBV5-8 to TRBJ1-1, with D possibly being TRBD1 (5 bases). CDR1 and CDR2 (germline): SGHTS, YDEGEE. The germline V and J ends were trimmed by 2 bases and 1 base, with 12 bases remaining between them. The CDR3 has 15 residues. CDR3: CASSFRIGANTEAFF. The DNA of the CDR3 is TGTGCCAGCAGCTTTCGCATAGGGGCGAACACTGAAGCTTTCTTT.

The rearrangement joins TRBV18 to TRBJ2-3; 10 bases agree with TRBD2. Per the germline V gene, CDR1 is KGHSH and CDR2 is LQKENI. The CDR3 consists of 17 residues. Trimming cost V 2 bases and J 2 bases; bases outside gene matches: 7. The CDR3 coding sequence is TGTGCCAGCTCACCAGGGCTAGCGGGAGTTGCCACAGATACGCAGTATTTT. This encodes CASSPGLAGVATDTQYF.

This CDR3 reads CASSLEGQSLYGYTF. CDR3 in DNA: TGTGCCAGCAGCTTGGAGGGGCAGAGCCTCTATGGCTACACCTTC. The V call is TRBV5-6, the J call TRBJ1-2; a weak D match, TRBD1 (5 bases). CDR1 is SGHDT, CDR2 YYEEEE, per germline. The CDR3 consists of 15 residues. V gave up 0 bases and J gave up 4 bases, with 13 bases separating them.

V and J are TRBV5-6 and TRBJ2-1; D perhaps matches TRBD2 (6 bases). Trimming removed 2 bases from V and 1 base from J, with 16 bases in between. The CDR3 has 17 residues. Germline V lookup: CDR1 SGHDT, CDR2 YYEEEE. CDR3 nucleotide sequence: TGTGCCAGCAGCTTTTATGTGGGGACTCGGTCCTACAATGAGCAGTTCTTC. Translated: CASSFYVGTRSYNEQFF. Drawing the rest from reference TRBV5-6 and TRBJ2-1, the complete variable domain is DAGVTQSPTHLIKTRGQQVTLRCSPKSGHDTVSWYQQALGQGPQFIFQYYEEEERQRGNFPDRFSGHQFPNYSSELNVNALLLGDSALYLCASSFYVGTRSYNEQFFGPGTRLTVL.